This T cell receptor beta chain originates from a study of PD-L1 blockade in urothelial cancer (dated by TCRdb to about 2017). Regarding the complete study: Therapy was started at some point between 2013 and 2015 for all patients, and atezolizumab 1,200 mg was administered intravenously every 3 weeks. Twenty-five of 29 patients were identified as males with urothelial cancer of bladder origin, and a prior smoking history was reported by 18 of 29 patients. Patients had an ECOG performance status of 0 or 1 and had received between 0 and 3 prior chemotherapy regimens. Blood samples were analyzed 3 weeks after the start of treatment (second dose) and 6 weeks after the start of treatment. Blood samples yielded a median of roughly 140,000 T cells and more than 80,000 unique TCRs, with median clonality roughly 0.084. An exploratory multi-omic analysis was conducted of the somatic, immune and clinical correlates of response to PD-L1 blockade with atezolizumab in urothelial cancer. Pretreatment tumor samples and matched peripheral blood, collected serially before and after atezolizumab treatment, underwent TCR sequencing. Progression-free survival longer than 6 months counted as durable clinical benefit, and TCR features were additionally tested against both progression-free and overall survival. In the same patients who had TCR sequencing, pretreatment tumors also underwent whole exome sequencing and RNA sequencing. Durable clinical benefit was achieved by nine patients and was not achieved by 20 patients. Some 29 patients had pretreatment blood TCR-seq, some 25 had at least one posttreatment blood collection, and some 25 had tumor TCR-seq.

The CDR3 contains 18 residues, cysteine and phenylalanine counted. Here the CDR3 DNA is all that survives: 54 bases in frame from base 1. The V and J ends are trimmed by 1 base and 0 bases, leaving 17 bases between them. Looking up the germline V gene (reference sequence) yields CDR1 SEHNR and CDR2 FQNEAQ. Details on this clone: The clone's antigen remains unknown. No much larger clonotype is one base removed from it; base qualities were not supplied.

Broader findings and caveats from the paper: Improved progression-free and overall survival was associated with having pretreatment peripheral blood TCR clonality below the median. Among patients with durable benefit, tumor-associated TCR clones showed greater expansion in peripheral blood 3 weeks after treatment started (n ≈ 20, p = 0.022). Because the sample size was small (n = 29) and many of the analyses were exploratory, the results are meant to be hypothesis-generating.

Synthetic TCR analog templates were spiked into each PCR so that absolute template abundance could be estimated from read counts. TCRbeta CDR3 regions were amplified from genomic DNA with bias-controlled V and J gene primers using the immunoSEQ assay. Rearranged TCRbeta segments were sequenced at approximately 20X coverage. Processing in the source paper ran as follows. Sequencing errors were corrected by clustering and CDR3s were annotated against IMGT to assign V, D and J genes. Downstream analyses used only productive TCRbeta rearrangements, leaving out any out-of-frame or stop-codon sequences. To compute clonality, Shannon entropy was normalized by the log of the number of unique productive sequences and then subtracted from one. Fisher's exact test with Benjamini-Hochberg correction, at a threshold of adjusted p below 0.01, was used to find clones that differed between time points or between blood and tumor. Imported from immuneACCESS, the table was reduced by TCRdb to in-frame sequences with V and J called. These copies leave out some clones; in studies compared against another copy, an unresolved V gene accounts for under half, and the cause of the remainder is not known. That table furnishes V, J and clone size, whereas the DNA furnished D and trimming. For this sample there are under 40,000 clones; over 70% appear just once. The ten largest clones add up to more than 3% of the sample.

The cohort comprised 25 to 35 patients with locally advanced or metastatic urothelial carcinoma treated at Memorial Sloan Kettering on a trial protocol. Peripheral blood mononuclear cells were collected pretreatment and during treatment, at between 1 and 8 total time points per patient. The Qiagen DNeasy Blood extraction kit was used to purify genomic DNA from total PBMCs and tumor samples. PBMCs were collected pretreatment and during treatment, and were isolated and stored as previously described. This TCR was recovered from a man over 45 with urothelial cancer. The sample in question was PBMCs, obtained around atezolizumab (anti-PD-L1) treatment. Rearrangement joined TRBV7-9 to TRBJ2-3; the D gene is possibly TRBD2, with 7 bases matching. The DNA sequence reads TGTGCCAGCAGCTTAGAGTTGAGGGGGGGACCTAGCACAGATACGCAGTATTTT. Translated, this gives CASSLELRGGPSTDTQYF.